The rows below give T cell receptor beta chains drawn from one sample of a study of a mutant IDH1 vaccine in newly diagnosed glioma. These TCRs' antigens remain unknown. Clones were read by immunoSEQ multiplex PCR, and TCRdb kept only the in-frame ones, dropping some. The sample consists of some 30,000 clones, 80% to 85% of them appearing once. The material sequenced was PBMCs, taken from a glioma patient whose treatment included an IDH1 peptide vaccine. The receptors shown here come from a man aged 25 to 40 with glioma. Both conserved end residues are part of each CDR3. Fields, in order: CDR3 protein, CDR3 DNA, J gene, CDR3 length, V gene, D gene, clone size. D genes are given only for firm matches. Some rows have no size entry. The others give once, few or many, or a class for an expanded clone.

CDR3aa: CASSSGARMKETQYF
CDR3nt: TGTGCCAGCTCATCCGGGGCCAGAATGAAAGAGACCCAGTACTTC
j_gene: TRBJ2-5
len: 15
v_gene: TRBV18
d_gene: -
abundance: -

CDR3aa: CASSLGVLAGETQYF
CDR3nt: TGTGCCAGCAGTTTAGGGGTACTAGCGGGAGAGACCCAGTACTTC
j_gene: TRBJ2-5
len: 15
v_gene: TRBV27
d_gene: TRBD2
abundance: once

CDR3aa: CASIIDSPMNTEAFF
CDR3nt: TGTGCCAGCATCATAGACAGCCCGATGAACACTGAAGCTTTCTTT
j_gene: TRBJ1-1
len: 15
v_gene: TRBV11-2
d_gene: -
abundance: few

CDR3aa: CASSLAGTSTDTQYF
CDR3nt: TGCGCCAGCAGCCTGGCTGGGACTAGCACAGATACGCAGTATTTT
j_gene: TRBJ2-3
len: 15
v_gene: TRBV5-1
d_gene: -
abundance: -

CDR3aa: CSVRDGNQPQHF
CDR3nt: TGCAGCGTCCGGGACGGCAATCAGCCCCAGCATTTT
j_gene: TRBJ1-5
len: 12
v_gene: TRBV29-1
d_gene: -
abundance: -

CDR3aa: CASSLVPGSYEQYF
CDR3nt: TGCGCCAGCAGCTTGGTCCCGGGTTCCTACGAGCAGTACTTC
j_gene: TRBJ2-7
len: 14
v_gene: TRBV5-1
d_gene: -
abundance: -

CDR3aa: CASSRWGSQPQHF
CDR3nt: TGTGCCAGCAGCCGGTGGGGGTCCCAGCCCCAGCATTTT
j_gene: TRBJ1-5
len: 13
v_gene: TRBV5-4
d_gene: -
abundance: -

CDR3aa: CAWGSSRANEQYF
CDR3nt: TGTGCCTGGGGGTCGTCCAGGGCTAACGAGCAGTACTTC
j_gene: TRBJ2-7
len: 13
v_gene: TRBV30
d_gene: -
abundance: -

CDR3aa: CASRTVGDRGDQPQHF
CDR3nt: TGCGCCAGCAGAACGGTCGGGGACAGGGGTGATCAGCCCCAGCATTTT
j_gene: TRBJ1-5
len: 16
v_gene: TRBV5-1
d_gene: TRBD1
abundance: -

CDR3aa: CASSDNTGELFF
CDR3nt: TGTGCCAGCAGCGACAACACCGGGGAGCTGTTTTTT
j_gene: TRBJ2-2
len: 12
v_gene: TRBV27
d_gene: -
abundance: -

CDR3aa: CASSLEGASNEAFF
CDR3nt: TGTGCCAGCTCACTCGAAGGGGCCTCGAATGAAGCTTTCTTT
j_gene: TRBJ1-1
len: 14
v_gene: TRBV18
d_gene: -
abundance: -

CDR3aa: CAWSTGQGHSPLHF
CDR3nt: TGTGCCTGGAGTACAGGACAGGGTCATTCACCCCTCCACTTT
j_gene: TRBJ1-6
len: 14
v_gene: TRBV30
d_gene: TRBD1
abundance: -

CDR3aa: CASSVGTGGREQYF
CDR3nt: TGTGCCAGCAGCGTAGGGACAGGGGGACGCGAGCAGTACTTC
j_gene: TRBJ2-7
len: 14
v_gene: TRBV9
d_gene: TRBD1
abundance: once

CDR3aa: CASRRDRGYTEAFF
CDR3nt: TGTGCCAGCAGACGGGACAGGGGGTACACTGAAGCTTTCTTT
j_gene: TRBJ1-1
len: 14
v_gene: TRBV6-5
d_gene: TRBD1
abundance: -

CDR3aa: CAWETTGSEGYTF
CDR3nt: TGTGCCTGGGAAACGACAGGGTCTGAAGGCTACACCTTC
j_gene: TRBJ1-2
len: 13
v_gene: TRBV30
d_gene: TRBD1
abundance: -

CDR3aa: CASSSITGELFF
CDR3nt: TGTGCCAGCAGTTCCATTACCGGGGAGCTGTTTTTT
j_gene: TRBJ2-2
len: 12
v_gene: TRBV6-6
d_gene: -
abundance: once

CDR3aa: CASSQARGQRTGELFF
CDR3nt: TGCGCCAGCAGCCAAGCCCGGGGACAGCGGACCGGGGAGCTGTTTTTT
j_gene: TRBJ2-2
len: 16
v_gene: TRBV4-3
d_gene: TRBD1
abundance: -

CDR3aa: CASSAVSNEQFF
CDR3nt: TGTGCCAGCAGTGCCGTTAGCAATGAGCAGTTCTTC
j_gene: TRBJ2-1
len: 12
v_gene: TRBV25-1
d_gene: -
abundance: -

CDR3aa: CASSSGQLNQETQYF
CDR3nt: TGTGCCAGCAGCTCGGGACAGCTGAACCAAGAGACCCAGTACTTC
j_gene: TRBJ2-5
len: 15
v_gene: TRBV5-4
d_gene: TRBD1
abundance: once

CDR3aa: CAWREDRTYAGYTF
CDR3nt: TGTGCCTGGAGGGAGGACAGAACCTATGCTGGCTACACCTTC
j_gene: TRBJ1-2
len: 14
v_gene: TRBV30
d_gene: -
abundance: few

CDR3aa: CASSVAMDSPLHF
CDR3nt: TGTGCCAGCAGTGTAGCTATGGATTCACCCCTCCACTTT
j_gene: TRBJ1-6
len: 13
v_gene: TRBV25-1
d_gene: -
abundance: -

CDR3aa: CASSLDWGEQFF
CDR3nt: TGCGCCAGCAGCTTGGATTGGGGTGAGCAGTTCTTC
j_gene: TRBJ2-1
len: 12
v_gene: TRBV5-1
d_gene: -
abundance: -

CDR3aa: CASSSGLAVSANTGELFF
CDR3nt: TGTGCCAGTAGCTCCGGACTAGCAGTTAGTGCAAACACCGGGGAGCTGTTTTTT
j_gene: TRBJ2-2
len: 18
v_gene: TRBV19
d_gene: TRBD2
abundance: -

CDR3aa: CASTAALTDTQYF
CDR3nt: TGCGCCAGCACCGCGGCCCTAACAGATACGCAGTATTTT
j_gene: TRBJ2-3
len: 13
v_gene: TRBV10-1
d_gene: -
abundance: -

CDR3aa: CASRSRAASDEQFF
CDR3nt: TGTGCCAGTAGAAGCCGGGCCGCCAGCGATGAGCAGTTCTTC
j_gene: TRBJ2-1
len: 14
v_gene: TRBV19
d_gene: -
abundance: -

CDR3aa: CASSQDSSTRTGPEVITEAFF
CDR3nt: TGCGCCAGCAGCCAAGATTCCTCGACGAGGACAGGGCCCGAAGTTATTACTGAAGCTTTCTTT
j_gene: TRBJ1-1
len: 21
v_gene: TRBV4-1
d_gene: TRBD1
abundance: -

CDR3aa: CASRQDNTGTNEKLFF
CDR3nt: TGCGCCAGCAGACAAGATAACACAGGGACTAATGAAAAACTGTTTTTT
j_gene: TRBJ1-4
len: 16
v_gene: TRBV4-3
d_gene: -
abundance: -

CDR3aa: CASSRDRAYEQYF
CDR3nt: TGTGCCAGCAGCCGGGACAGGGCTTACGAGCAGTACTTC
j_gene: TRBJ2-7
len: 13
v_gene: TRBV5-4
d_gene: TRBD1
abundance: -

CDR3aa: CASSPRTVQETQYF
CDR3nt: TGTGCCAGCAGTCCACGGACAGTCCAAGAGACCCAGTACTTC
j_gene: TRBJ2-5
len: 14
v_gene: TRBV27
d_gene: -
abundance: -

CDR3aa: CASSAARYGYTF
CDR3nt: TGTGCCAGTAGTGCAGCCCGCTATGGCTACACCTTC
j_gene: TRBJ1-2
len: 12
v_gene: TRBV19
d_gene: -
abundance: -

CDR3aa: CASSLPPSDTQYF
CDR3nt: TGTGCCAGCAGTCTCCCTCCGTCAGATACGCAGTATTTT
j_gene: TRBJ2-3
len: 13
v_gene: TRBV27
d_gene: -
abundance: -

CDR3aa: CASSFGFTEAFF
CDR3nt: TGTGCCAGCAGTTTTGGGTTTACTGAAGCTTTCTTT
j_gene: TRBJ1-1
len: 12
v_gene: TRBV28
d_gene: -
abundance: -

CDR3aa: CASSPSPNLEAFF
CDR3nt: TGTGCCAGCAGCCCTAGTCCGAACCTTGAAGCTTTCTTT
j_gene: TRBJ1-1
len: 13
v_gene: TRBV14
d_gene: -
abundance: few

CDR3aa: CASSLEPLSRNTEAFF
CDR3nt: TGTGCCAGCAGCTTAGAGCCCTTGAGCCGGAACACTGAAGCTTTCTTT
j_gene: TRBJ1-1
len: 16
v_gene: TRBV7-2
d_gene: -
abundance: once

CDR3aa: CASHTRGRSNTGELFF
CDR3nt: TGTGCCAGCCATACTCGGGGCAGATCGAACACCGGGGAGCTGTTTTTT
j_gene: TRBJ2-2
len: 16
v_gene: TRBV27
d_gene: -
abundance: -

CDR3aa: CASSQSTGVVYGYTF
CDR3nt: TGCGCCAGCAGCCAGTCGACCGGGGTAGTCTATGGCTACACCTTC
j_gene: TRBJ1-2
len: 15
v_gene: TRBV4-1
d_gene: -
abundance: -

CDR3aa: CAWKSSGNTIYF
CDR3nt: TGTGCCTGGAAAAGCTCTGGAAACACCATATATTTT
j_gene: TRBJ1-3
len: 12
v_gene: TRBV30
d_gene: -
abundance: -

CDR3aa: CASSENSSGANVLTF
CDR3nt: TGTGCCAGCAGTGAAAACAGCTCTGGGGCCAACGTCCTGACTTTC
j_gene: TRBJ2-6
len: 15
v_gene: TRBV6-1
d_gene: -
abundance: medium-sized

CDR3aa: CASTPGDFSGANVLTF
CDR3nt: TGCGCCAGCACGCCGGGGGATTTCTCTGGGGCCAACGTCCTGACTTTC
j_gene: TRBJ2-6
len: 16
v_gene: TRBV5-1
d_gene: -
abundance: -

CDR3aa: CASSVSQPYGYTF
CDR3nt: TGTGCCAGCAGTGTTAGCCAACCTTATGGCTACACCTTC
j_gene: TRBJ1-2
len: 13
v_gene: TRBV2
d_gene: -
abundance: -

CDR3aa: CASSSITGSGANVLTF
CDR3nt: TGTGCCAGCAGCTCTATAACAGGTTCCGGGGCCAACGTCCTGACTTTC
j_gene: TRBJ2-6
len: 16
v_gene: TRBV7-3
d_gene: -
abundance: -

CDR3aa: CASSFAGAYEQYF
CDR3nt: TGCGCCAGCAGCTTTGCAGGGGCCTACGAGCAGTACTTC
j_gene: TRBJ2-7
len: 13
v_gene: TRBV5-1
d_gene: -
abundance: -

CDR3aa: CASSQVVRGDSPLHF
CDR3nt: TGTGCCAGCAGCCAAGTCGTCAGGGGGGACTCACCCCTCCACTTT
j_gene: TRBJ1-6
len: 15
v_gene: TRBV4-2
d_gene: TRBD1
abundance: -

CDR3aa: CASATGFVTEAFF
CDR3nt: TGTGCCAGCGCAACAGGGTTTGTCACTGAAGCTTTCTTT
j_gene: TRBJ1-1
len: 13
v_gene: TRBV5-4
d_gene: -
abundance: -

CDR3aa: CASSRGEGYEQYF
CDR3nt: TGTGCCAGCAGTAGAGGGGAGGGTTACGAGCAGTACTTC
j_gene: TRBJ2-7
len: 13
v_gene: TRBV28
d_gene: TRBD2
abundance: -

CDR3aa: CASSVEGQPTNEKLFF
CDR3nt: TGTGCCAGCAGCGTAGAAGGACAGCCAACTAATGAAAAACTGTTTTTT
j_gene: TRBJ1-4
len: 16
v_gene: TRBV9
d_gene: -
abundance: -